Listed below are T cell receptor beta chains from one sample, sequenced in a study of PD-L1 blockade in urothelial cancer. Generated by immunoSEQ multiplex PCR, the TCRdb table keeps only in-frame clones and is missing some. The repertoire consists of more than 45,000 clones, with about 90% occurring once and the leading ten covering roughly 17%. Sample: PBMCs, taken around atezolizumab (anti-PD-L1) treatment. The receptors were gathered from a man between 60 and 75 years old with urothelial cancer. The CDR3 runs from the conserved cysteine through the conserved F or W. The D gene is left open where the match is weak. Clone size appears in some rows only: once, few, many, or a class for an expanded clone.

D | size | J | V | CDR3 | DNA
TRBD2 | NA | TRBJ2-7 | TRBV25-1 | CASSESGRVSEQYF | TGTGCCAGCAGTGAGTCGGGGAGGGTCAGCGAGCAGTACTTC
TRBD2 | NA | TRBJ2-5 | TRBV4-1 | CASRQPAREGRETQYF | TGCGCCAGCAGACAACCAGCACGGGAGGGCCGGGAGACCCAGTACTTC
NA | NA | TRBJ2-7 | TRBV28 | CASTTGGGQQSLYEQYF | TGTGCCAGCACCACTGGTGGAGGGCAGCAGTCCCTCTACGAGCAGTACTTC
NA | NA | TRBJ1-3 | TRBV6-6 | CASSELGNTIYF | TGTGCCAGCAGTGAGCTCGGAAACACCATATATTTT
TRBD1 | NA | TRBJ2-5 | TRBV10-3 | CAIRGADRAETQYF | TGTGCCATCAGAGGAGCGGACAGGGCAGAGACCCAGTACTTC
TRBD1 | few | TRBJ2-7 | TRBV4-1 | CASSLGQPPYEQYF | TGCGCCAGCAGCCTGGGACAGCCGCCCTACGAGCAGTACTTC
TRBD1 | NA | TRBJ2-6 | TRBV18 | CASSRSGQGGSGANVLTF | TGTGCCAGCTCACGTTCGGGACAGGGGGGGTCTGGGGCCAACGTCCTGACTTTC
TRBD1 | NA | TRBJ2-1 | TRBV28 | CASSFSPTGVDEQFF | TGTGCCAGCAGTTTCTCACCTACAGGGGTCGATGAGCAGTTCTTC
TRBD1 | NA | TRBJ1-5 | TRBV5-8 | CASSLGQGKQPQHF | TGTGCCAGCAGCTTGGGACAGGGAAAGCAGCCCCAGCATTTT
NA | NA | TRBJ1-5 | TRBV28 | CASSLAAGQPQHF | TGTGCCAGCAGTTTAGCGGCGGGTCAGCCCCAGCATTTT
TRBD2 | once | TRBJ2-7 | TRBV7-2 | CASSLVAGGGNEQYF | TGTGCCAGCAGCTTGGTAGCGGGAGGCGGGAACGAGCAGTACTTC
TRBD1 | NA | TRBJ2-7 | TRBV6-6 | CASSTGGTGSHEQYF | TGTGCCAGCAGTACCGGCGGGACAGGGTCCCACGAGCAGTACTTC
TRBD2 | NA | TRBJ2-1 | TRBV5-4 | CASSLANSGGNNEQFF | TGTGCCAGCAGCTTGGCCAATTCGGGGGGGAACAATGAGCAGTTCTTC
NA | NA | TRBJ2-5 | TRBV7-2 | CASSPGTARETQYF | TGTGCCAGCAGCCCGGGGACTGCCAGGGAGACCCAGTACTTC
NA | NA | TRBJ2-5 | TRBV6-1 | CASSPAREETQYF | TGTGCCAGCAGCCCCGCGCGGGAAGAGACCCAGTACTTC
NA | NA | TRBJ2-1 | TRBV10-3 | CAMTAGTEGYNEQFF | TGTGCCATGACTGCCGGGACGGAGGGGTACAATGAGCAGTTCTTC
NA | NA | TRBJ1-1 | TRBV7-8 | CASSSTPLLDTEAFF | TGTGCCAGCAGCTCCACCCCATTACTCGACACTGAAGCTTTCTTT
NA | few | TRBJ2-5 | TRBV5-1 | CASSLGGGLETQYF | TGCGCCAGCAGCTTGGGAGGAGGGCTAGAGACCCAGTACTTC
NA | once | TRBJ2-5 | TRBV20-1 | CSASGTLLHF | TGCAGTGCTAGCGGGACTCTCCTCCACTTC
TRBD2 | NA | TRBJ2-3 | TRBV27 | CASSLAGGYPASSTDTQYF | TGTGCCAGCAGTTTAGCGGGAGGTTATCCCGCTTCTAGCACAGATACGCAGTATTTT
NA | NA | TRBJ2-7 | TRBV20-1 | CSASRGYEQYF | TGCAGTGCTAGTAGAGGATACGAGCAGTACTTC
TRBD1 | once | TRBJ2-2 | TRBV5-1 | CASSSPGQVNTGELFF | TGCGCCAGCAGCTCACCCGGACAGGTCAACACCGGGGAGCTGTTTTTT
NA | NA | TRBJ1-3 | TRBV18 | CASSPFGGASGNTIYF | TGTGCCAGCTCACCATTCGGGGGAGCCTCTGGAAACACCATATATTTT
NA | once | TRBJ2-7 | TRBV5-1 | CASSSGTPIYEQYF | TGCGCCAGCTCATCCGGGACACCAATTTACGAGCAGTACTTC
TRBD1 | NA | TRBJ2-7 | TRBV10-1 | CAEYSHRGCEQYF | TGCGCCGAGTACTCCCACAGGGGATGCGAGCAGTACTTC